These 28 T cell receptor beta chains share one sample of origin, sequenced in a study of response to subunit inactivated influenza vaccine. TCRdb used MiXCR to reprocess the RT-PCR reads, holding one entry per CDR3 protein. The profile shows 450,000 to 600,000 distinct CDR3 sequences, approximately 15% of them singletons. The sample consisted of CD4+ T cells sorted from PBMCs, taken less than 30 months after vaccination. The receptors shown here come from a man aged 50 to 69 who received an inactivated influenza vaccine.

Here the CDR3 DNA reads TGCGCCAGCAGCTTCGAGGGGCTAGTGAACACTGAAGCTTTCTTT. Translation: CASSFEGLVNTEAFF. This chain connects TRBV5-1 to TRBJ1-1; D is perhaps TRBD1 (5 bases). V was trimmed by 2 bases and J by 0 bases, leaving 11 bases between them. The CDR3 is 15 amino acids. Germline CDR1 SGHRS, CDR2 YFSETQ. The complete variable domain, with remaining parts taken from reference TRBV5-1 and TRBJ1-1, reads KAGVTQTPRYLIKTRGQQVTLSCSPISGHRSVSWYQQTPGQGLQFLFEYFSETQRNKGNFPGRFSGRQFSNSRSEMNVSTLELGDSALYLCASSFEGLVNTEAFFGQGTRLTVV.

Only a few counts were recorded for this clonotype. J is TRBJ1-2 and V is TRBV3-1; 11 bases map to TRBD1. The CDR3 runs 16 residues. The germline V gene encodes CDR1 LGHDT and CDR2 YNNKEL (reference sequence). Losses at the gene ends were 4 bases for V and 1 base for J; bases not matched to a gene: 5. As DNA, the CDR3 is TGTGCCAGCAGCCGTCGGACAGGGGGCGGTAACTATGGCTACACCTTC. Translation: CASSRRTGGGNYGYTF.

Only a few counts were recorded for this clonotype. For the CDR3, the DNA is TGTGCCAGCAGTTACTCGGGAGATACGCAGTATTTT. Protein sequence: CASSYSGDTQYF. The V and J genes are TRBV6-6 and TRBJ2-3; D is uncertain. CDR3 length: 12 residues. CDR1 is MNHNY and CDR2 is SVGAGI in the germline V gene (reference sequence). The ends were cut back, 0 bases at V and 5 bases at J, with 3 bases in the middle.

This clonotype was seen repeatedly, ten times or more. The chain recombines TRBV11-2 with TRBJ2-7; D not certain. The CDR3 has 17 amino acids. Trimming cost V 1 base and J 0 bases, with 16 bases left between them. Germline CDR1 SGHAT, CDR2 FQNNGV. The DNA of the CDR3 is TGTGCCAGCAGCTTAGTCGGGCCGCCGGTAAGCTCCTACGAGCAGTACTTC. Its protein is CASSLVGPPVSSYEQYF.

This clonotype came up a few times. This chain joins TRBV7-2 and TRBJ1-1; D is ambiguous. Trimming shortened V by 8 bases and J by 1 base, and 8 bases separated the two germline ends. Germline assignment: CDR1 SGHTA and CDR2 FQGNSA. The length of the CDR3 is 12 residues. The CDR3, as DNA: TGTGCCAGCTCTGGGTGGAACACTGAAGCTTTCTTT. It translates to CASSGWNTEAFF.

This chain's CDR3 is CSATGSYEQYF. Written as DNA, the CDR3 is TGCAGTGCAACCGGGAGTTACGAGCAGTACTTC. This chain uses TRBV20-1 with TRBJ2-7; the D gene is possibly TRBD2 (6 bases). There are 11 residues in the CDR3. Trimming shortened V by 6 bases and J by 4 bases, and 10 bases separated the two germline ends. CDR1 and CDR2 from the germline V gene are DFQATT and SNEGSKA (reference sequence).

The genes are TRBV2 and TRBJ2-4; TRBD1 is a possible D gene (5 bases). The V gene's germline CDR1 is SNHLY and CDR2 FYNNEI. This CDR3 comprises 14 residues. V lost 6 bases to trimming and J lost 0 bases, with 9 bases between them. The CDR3 DNA reads TGTGCCAGCAGCCGACAGTTAGCCAAAAACATTCAGTACTTC. Its translation is CASSRQLAKNIQYF. Using reference TRBV2 and TRBJ2-4 for the parts outside the CDR3, the full variable domain is EPEVTQTPSHQVTQMGQEVILRCVPISNHLYFYWYRQILGQKVEFLVSFYNNEISEKSEIFDDQFSVERPDGSNFTLKIRSTKLEDSAMYFCASSRQLAKNIQYFGAGTRLSVL.

The rearrangement joins TRBV29-1 to TRBJ2-1; possible D gene TRBD2, 7 bases. Germline CDR1 is SQVTM and CDR2 is ANQGSEA. The CDR3 contains 14 residues. V was cut by 8 bases and J by 0 bases, with 14 bases left in between. The CDR3 DNA reads as TGCAGCTCGAGGGGGGGTAGCTCCTACAATGAGCAGTTCTTC. It codes for CSSRGGSSYNEQFF.

V is TRBV3-1 and J is TRBJ1-5; D is unclear. Trimming stripped 1 base from V and 9 bases from J, with 16 bases between. CDR1 LGHDT and CDR2 YNNKEL come from the germline V gene (reference sequence). There are 15 residues in the CDR3. The CDR3 nucleotides read TGTGCCAGCAGCCAAGGGATTTCCGGCCGTCTGCCCCAGCATTTT. Its protein is CASSQGISGRLPQHF. The variable domain in full, completed from reference TRBV3-1 and TRBJ1-5, reads DTAVSQTPKYLVTQMGNDKSIKCEQNLGHDTMYWYKQDSKKFLKIMFSYNNKELIINETVPNRFSPKSPDKAHLNLHINSLELGDSAVYFCASSQGISGRLPQHFGDGTRLSIL.

This clonotype was seen only a few times. CDR3 sequence reads: CASRTRDSSYEQYF. Here the CDR3 DNA reads TGTGCCAGCAGAACTCGGGACAGCTCCTACGAGCAGTACTTC. This chain joins TRBV6-5 and TRBJ2-7, with 7 bases that match TRBD1. Looked up from germline, CDR1 is MNHEY and CDR2 is SVGAGI. The CDR3 is 14 residues long. The J segment lost 0 bases and the V segment lost 6 bases, leaving 5 bases of the junction unmatched.

The V and J genes are TRBV21-1 and TRBJ2-7; the table's D gene call, TRBD1, was not cross checked with the DNA. TRBV21-1 is given as a pseudogene. CDR3 size: 16 residues. The CDR3 region is CASSKGEGQVDYEQYF. CDR3 bases: TGTGCCAGCAGCAAAGGGGAAGGACAGGTAGACTACGAGCAGTACTTC.

The chain couples TRBV20-1 to TRBJ2-6; perhaps D is TRBD1 or TRBD2 (5 bases each). Trimming left V 5 bases short and J 13 bases short, with 18 bases between. Germline V lookup: CDR1 DFQATT, CDR2 SNEGSKA (reference sequence). This CDR3 comprises 13 residues. CDR3 sequence: CSAPTGTAFVLTF. CDR3 sequence (DNA): TGCAGTGCTCCAACCGGGACCGCCTTTGTCCTGACTTTC.

This clonotype was detected a few times. The V gene is TRBV7-2, the J gene TRBJ1-2; 7 bases line up with TRBD1. The CDR3 has 13 amino acids. Germline loops: CDR1 SGHTA, CDR2 FQGNSA. Unmatched junction bases numbered 14, after V lost 11 bases and J lost 8 bases. The CDR3 spells CASRSGTAGGYTF. The DNA of the CDR3 is TGTGCCTCTAGGTCCGGGACAGCTGGCGGCTACACCTTC.

V is TRBV29-1 and J is TRBJ2-7, with a tentative D call TRBD1 (6 bases). V gave up 5 bases and J gave up 1 base, with 12 bases separating them. CDR1 is SQVTM, CDR2 ANQGSEA, per germline. This CDR3 spans 13 amino acids. The CDR3 spells CSVSGTTSYEQYF. The CDR3, as DNA: TGCAGCGTTTCCGGGACAACTTCCTACGAGCAGTACTTC.

This clonotype was seen at least ten times. The chain joins TRBV11-2 to TRBJ2-7, with 7 bases lining up with TRBD2. V was pared by 5 bases and J by 3 bases, with 10 bases of the junction left unmatched. The V gene's germline CDR1 is SGHAT and CDR2 FQNNGV. The CDR3 covers 15 residues. CDR3 sequence reads: CASSQDWGGFYEQYF. DNA of the CDR3: TGTGCCAGCAGCCAAGACTGGGGGGGGTTCTACGAGCAGTACTTC.

The sample holds a few counts of this clonotype. This sequence joins TRBV10-3 and TRBJ2-7; no definite D call. V dropped 10 bases and J dropped 4 bases, with 20 bases sitting between them. The CDR3 runs 14 residues. Germline loops: CDR1 ENHRY, CDR2 SYGVKD. This chain's CDR3 is CATALGQTSYEQYF. In nucleotides, the CDR3 is TGTGCCACCGCCTTGGGTCAGACGTCTTACGAGCAGTACTTC.

This clonotype was seen a handful of times. The V call is TRBV27, the J call TRBJ1-6; perhaps TRBD1 as D (5 bases). Germline V gene data show CDR1 as MNHEY and CDR2 as SMNVEV (reference sequence). The CDR3 contains 13 residues. V gave up 7 bases and J gave up 9 bases, with 13 bases separating them. In DNA, the CDR3 is TGTGCCAGCACCGCCGACAGATTTTCACCCCTCCACTTT. Its translation: CASTADRFSPLHF.

A few counts support this clonotype. This chain uses TRBV12-3 or TRBV12-4 with TRBJ2-7; 7 nucleotides line up with TRBD1. This CDR3 comprises 14 residues. J gave up 4 bases and V 5 bases, and 8 bases lay outside the gene matches. The CDR3 spells CASSRGQELYEQYF. CDR3 bases: TGTGCCAGCAGTAGAGGACAGGAGCTATACGAGCAGTACTTC.

The chain links TRBV12-3 or TRBV12-4 to TRBJ2-1; 9 bases agree with TRBD2. The CDR3 length is 18 residues. V lost 5 bases to trimming and J lost 0 bases; unmatched junction nucleotides: 11. CDR3 sequence reads: CASSRLAGGPSSYNEQFF. The CDR3 coding sequence is TGTGCCAGCAGTCGTCTCGCGGGAGGGCCCAGCTCCTACAATGAGCAGTTCTTC.

The CDR3 DNA reads TGTGCCAGCAGCCCCCCCTCCTGGGCCCCGAATGAGCAGTTCTTC. Its protein product is CASSPPSWAPNEQFF. The rearrangement joins TRBV11-1 to TRBJ2-1; D gene ambiguous. Germline V gene lookup returns CDR1 SGHAT and CDR2 FQDESV (reference sequence). Trimming removed 5 bases from V and 7 bases from J, with 18 bases in between. The length of the CDR3 is 15 residues.

This clonotype was picked up a small number of times. The rearrangement joins TRBV5-1 to TRBJ2-1; D might be TRBD1 (6 bases). Germline V gene data show CDR1 as SGHRS and CDR2 as YFSETQ. The CDR3 has 13 residues. Trimming shortened V by 3 bases and J by 2 bases, and 6 bases separated the two germline ends. CDR3 DNA sequence: TGCGCCAGCAGCTGGACAGCCTACAATGAGCAGTTCTTC. It translates to CASSWTAYNEQFF.

The V gene is TRBV18, the J gene TRBJ2-3, with D maybe TRBD2 (5 bases). The CDR3 is 15 amino acids. The V end was cut by 3 bases, the J end by 3 bases, with 13 bases between. The germline CDR1 and CDR2 sequences are KGHSH and LQKENI. CDR3 sequence (DNA): TGTGCCAGCTCACCTCCCTCGTCGGGGACAGATACGCAGTATTTT. This codes for CASSPPSSGTDTQYF.

This clonotype has just a few counts. The chain links TRBV7-9 to TRBJ1-1; TRBD1 matches 11 bases. J gave up 6 bases and V 5 bases, and 11 bases lay outside the gene matches. The CDR3 length is 16 residues. Germline lookup yields CDR1 SEHNR and CDR2 FQNEAQ (reference sequence). The CDR3 nucleotides are TGTGCCAGCAGCCTCCGGACAGGGGGCGCATATCCTGAAGCTTTCTTT. This codes for CASSLRTGGAYPEAFF.

This clonotype has a single count. The chain employs TRBV20-1 and TRBJ2-1; D is ambiguous. CDR1 DFQATT and CDR2 SNEGSKA come from the germline V gene (reference sequence). V was clipped by 3 bases and J by 4 bases, with 16 bases between them. The CDR3 consists of 15 residues. The CDR3 loop is CSASEDTTLYNEQFF. CDR3 nucleotide sequence: TGCAGTGCTAGCGAGGATACAACGCTGTACAATGAGCAGTTCTTC.

This rearrangement joins TRBV6-2 or TRBV6-3 to TRBJ2-7; maybe TRBD2 (5 bases). Germline assignment: CDR1 MNHEY and CDR2 SVGEGT. This CDR3 comprises 14 residues. Trimming left V 7 bases short and J 2 bases short, with 15 bases between. The CDR3 region has the DNA TGTGCCAGCACCCCTCGGGGAGTACCCTACGAGCAGTACTTC. Translation gives CASTPRGVPYEQYF.

V gene TRBV7-9 combines with J gene TRBJ2-1; TRBD1 might be the D (6 bases). Trimming stripped 4 bases from V and 7 bases from J, with 17 bases between. The CDR3 contains 15 residues. Germline loops: CDR1 SEHNR, CDR2 FQNEAQ (reference sequence). CDR3 amino acids: CASSSDGQFGNEQFF. The DNA for the CDR3 is TGTGCCAGCAGCTCGGATGGACAGTTCGGGAATGAGCAGTTCTTC.

The chain couples TRBV9 to TRBJ1-1, with TRBD1 as a possible D gene (5 bases). V gave up 0 bases and J gave up 1 base, with 13 bases separating them. This CDR3 is built from 16 residues. CDR1 and CDR2 (germline): SGDLS, YYNGEE. CDR3 loop: CASSVAGTARNTEAFF. CDR3 sequence (DNA): TGTGCCAGCAGCGTAGCCGGGACCGCGAGGAACACTGAAGCTTTCTTT.

The chain couples TRBV9 to TRBJ2-5; 7 nucleotides match TRBD1. Trimming cost V 4 bases and J 1 base; bases outside gene matches: 7. The CDR3 spans 15 residues. Germline V gives CDR1 SGDLS, CDR2 YYNGEE. The CDR3 reads CASSISGTAQETQYF. The DNA for the CDR3 is TGTGCCAGCAGCATTTCCGGGACAGCCCAAGAGACCCAGTACTTC. The variable domain in full, completed from reference TRBV9 and TRBJ2-5, reads DSGVTQTPKHLITATGQRVTLRCSPRSGDLSVYWYQQSLDQGLQFLIQYYNGEERAKGNILERFSAQQFPDLHSELNLSSLELGDSALYFCASSISGTAQETQYFGPGTRLLVL.